One sample yielded the 15 T cell receptor beta chains listed below, sequenced in a study of T cell clonotyping in hematopoietic cell transplantation. Using immunoSEQ multiplex PCR, the repertoire was profiled, and TCRdb retains in-frame clones only, with some absent. The sample includes 7,000 to 9,000 clones, about 95% seen only once; the top ten take roughly 1.4%. The starting material was peripheral blood mononuclear cells, obtained 30 days after allogeneic stem cell transplant. Every receptor here comes from a male patient aged 60-69 years who had an allogeneic stem cell transplant from an unrelated donor, so T cells may come from the graft donor. Some clones in this sample may be carry-over from other donors' samples.

The chain recombines TRBV5-1 with TRBJ1-2; TRBD1 is a possible D gene (6 bases). V gave up 3 bases and J gave up 5 bases, with 8 bases separating them. The CDR3 is 12 residues long. The germline gives CDR1 SGHRS, CDR2 YFSETQ. CDR3 loop: CASSSQGYGYTF. CDR3 coding DNA: TGCGCCAGCAGCTCCCAGGGGTATGGCTACACCTTC.

The chain joins TRBV18 to TRBJ1-3; no definite D call. CDR1 and CDR2 (germline): KGHSH, LQKENI. This CDR3 is 14 amino acids long. With 8 bases removed from V and 0 bases from J, the gap between germline ends came to 11 bases. CDR3 nucleotides: TGTGCCAGCCAGATACAAATCTCTGGAAACACCATATATTTT. It is translated as CASQIQISGNTIYF.

V gene TRBV30 combines with J gene TRBJ1-6; tentatively, D is TRBD1 (5 bases). CDR3 length equals 14 residues. V was cut by 1 base and J by 14 bases, with 18 bases left in between. Germline CDR1 GTSNPN, CDR2 SVGIG (reference sequence). The CDR3: CAWSALTGWGTLHF. CDR3 sequence (DNA): TGTGCCTGGAGTGCTCTGACTGGCTGGGGGACCCTCCACTTT. The full variable domain, its missing parts supplied by reference TRBV30 and TRBJ1-6, is SQTIHQWPATLVQPVGSPLSLECTVEGTSNPNLYWYRQAAGRGLQLLFYSVGIGQISSEVPQNLSASRPQDRQFILSSKKLLLSDSGFYLCAWSALTGWGTLHFGNGTRLTVT.

CDR3 sequence reads: CAISDIPHEQYF. Here the CDR3 DNA reads TGTGCCATCAGTGATATCCCCCACGAGCAGTACTTC. This chain uses TRBV10-3 with TRBJ2-7, with no clear D. Trimming removed 3 bases from V and 5 bases from J, with 8 bases in between. The CDR3 extends over 12 amino acids. Per germline, CDR1 ENHRY and CDR2 SYGVKD.

The chain employs TRBV7-9 and TRBJ1-2, with D tentatively TRBD1 (5 bases). Germline assignment: CDR1 SEHNR and CDR2 FQNEAQ (reference sequence). This CDR3 spans 13 amino acids. V was cut by 3 bases and J by 2 bases, with 7 bases left in between. CDR3: CASSFGGNYGYTF. CDR3 bases: TGTGCCAGCAGCTTCGGGGGAAACTATGGCTACACCTTC.

The chain links TRBV7-2 to TRBJ1-4, with 7 positions matching TRBD1. V dropped 5 bases and J dropped 4; count of bases not matched to a gene: 7. The CDR3 runs 15 residues. Germline V gene lookup returns CDR1 SGHTA and CDR2 FQGNSA. The CDR3 loop reads CASSNLGTVNEKLFF. For the CDR3, the DNA is TGTGCCAGCAGCAATCTCGGGACAGTTAATGAAAAACTGTTTTTT.

The chain uses TRBV19 and TRBJ1-1, with TRBD1 identical over 8 bases. Germline V lookup: CDR1 LNHDA, CDR2 SQIVND (reference sequence). V was pared by 4 bases and J by 2 bases, with 9 bases of the junction left unmatched. This CDR3 contains 16 residues. CDR3 nucleotides: TGTGCCAGTAGTAGTCTCGCCGGGACAGGAAACACTGAAGCTTTCTTT. Its protein product is CASSSLAGTGNTEAFF.

The rearrangement links TRBV28 to TRBJ2-4, with D possibly matching TRBD1 (6 bases). Looked up from germline, CDR1 is MDHEN and CDR2 is SYDVKM. V dropped 7 bases and J dropped 7 bases, with 17 bases sitting between them. The CDR3 spans 14 residues. DNA for the CDR3: TGTGCCAGCAATCCCAGCGCAGGGGCCAACATTCAGTACTTC. Translation: CASNPSAGANIQYF.

The chain combines TRBV2 with TRBJ2-5; D unclear. The CDR3 covers 11 residues. The V gene lost 7 bases and the J gene lost 1 base, with 4 bases spanning the gap. Germline assignment: CDR1 SNHLY and CDR2 FYNNEI. This CDR3 reads CASKVQETQYF. CDR3 sequence (DNA): TGTGCCAGCAAGGTCCAAGAGACCCAGTACTTC.

The CDR3 loop is CASSQVGGGGLEKLFF. The CDR3 DNA reads as TGTGCCAGCAGCCAAGTTGGCGGTGGGGGGCTCGAAAAACTGTTTTTT. The gene calls are TRBV14 and TRBJ1-4; a weak D match, TRBD1 (6 bases). This CDR3 has 16 amino acids. The germline gives CDR1 SGHDN, CDR2 FVKESK. Trimming stripped 1 base from V and 8 bases from J, with 17 bases between.

J is TRBJ2-3 and V is TRBV7-9; unclear D gene. Trimming cost V 8 bases and J 6 bases, with 9 bases left between them. The germline gives CDR1 SEHNR, CDR2 FQNEAQ (reference sequence). This CDR3 is built from 11 residues. CDR3 region: CASGSWDTQYF. CDR3 in DNA: TGTGCCAGCGGAAGTTGGGATACGCAGTATTTT.

This chain connects TRBV2 to TRBJ2-5; maybe TRBD1 (6 bases). V lost 4 bases and J lost 4, with 16 bases in between. The germline CDR1 and CDR2 sequences are SNHLY and FYNNEI. CDR3 size: 15 residues. The CDR3 loop reads CASSVGGFGRETQYF. CDR3 in DNA: TGTGCCAGCAGTGTAGGGGGATTTGGGAGAGAGACCCAGTACTTC.

The chain uses TRBV27 and TRBJ2-7; D is unclear. Germline CDR1 reads MNHEY; CDR2 reads SMNVEV (reference sequence). V shed 4 bases and J shed 5 bases, with 9 bases lying between them. There are 12 residues in the CDR3. The CDR3 nucleotides are TGTGCCAGCAGTTCAAGCGCCAACGAGCAGTACTTC. This gives the protein CASSSSANEQYF.

The rearrangement joins TRBV11-2 to TRBJ2-5; D unclear. The J call may be faulty, since TRBJ2-7 better matches the DNA end. This CDR3 is built from 15 residues. Germline-derived CDR1 and CDR2 are SGHAT and FQNNGV. CDR3 protein: CASSLESQPAYEQYF. The CDR3 DNA reads TGTGCCAGCAGCTTAGAGTCACAGCCAGCCTACGAGCAGTACTTC.

This rearrangement joins TRBV7-2 to TRBJ1-2; D possibly corresponds to TRBD1 (5 bases). Germline V gene data show CDR1 as SGHTA and CDR2 as FQGNSA. V was pared by 1 base and J by 4 bases, with 7 bases between. The CDR3 is 13 residues long. CDR3: CASSLGQSYGYTF. The CDR3 DNA is TGTGCCAGCAGCTTAGGACAGTCCTATGGCTACACCTTC.